The next 22 T cell receptor beta chains were all read from a single sample in a study of blood T cells in healthy people across ages (dated by TCRdb to about 2015). To prepare the library, 5' RACE was applied. For sequencing, an Illumina HiSeq 2500 was employed. The second PCR ran for roughly 7 to 11 cycles and used a J-beta primer mix along with a sample-barcoded 5' primer. TCRdb reprocessed the public reads (quality trimming at Q25 with fastp, clone calling with MiXCR) and kept in-frame beta chains. Records with the same CDR3 protein are collapsed into one entry carrying the most frequent genes and DNA. The sample has more than 500,000 distinct CDR3 sequences on record, about 29% of them singletons. The ten largest clones add up to 3% to 4% of the sample. The sample was also linked to a second study, of T cells of mothers and their children.

The sequenced sample was blood. The receptors originated from a boy under 10 years old in good health.

In its sample, this clonotype was seen a few times. The chain recombines TRBV4-3 with TRBJ2-3; no clear D. Per the germline V gene, CDR1 is LGHNA and CDR2 is YSLEER. Trimming stripped 4 bases from V and 6 bases from J, with 20 bases between. The CDR3 runs to 16 residues. The CDR3: CASSPDGARWSDTQYF. In DNA form, the CDR3 reads TGCGCCAGCAGCCCAGACGGAGCTAGATGGTCGGATACGCAGTATTTT.

This clonotype was seen only once. The chain links TRBV7-2 to TRBJ2-1, with D perhaps assigned TRBD1 or TRBD2 (5 bases each). CDR1 and CDR2 (germline): SGHTA, FQGNSA. This CDR3 contains 15 residues. V was trimmed by 7 bases and J by 0 bases, leaving 13 bases between them. The CDR3 sequence is CASTRDGSSYNEQFF. As DNA, the CDR3 is TGTGCCAGCACCCGGGACGGTAGCTCCTACAATGAGCAGTTCTTC.

This clonotype has only a few counts. The V gene is TRBV10-3, the J gene TRBJ2-1, with D perhaps given as TRBD1 or TRBD2 (5 bases each). CDR3 size: 15 residues. The V and J ends lost 5 bases and 2 bases respectively, with 13 bases between them. Germline CDR1 and CDR2: ENHRY and SYGVKD. The chain's CDR3 is CAISTGTSPYNEQFF. The CDR3 nucleotides read TGTGCCATCAGTACCGGGACCTCTCCCTACAATGAGCAGTTCTTC.

The chain employs TRBV18 and TRBJ2-3; perhaps TRBD2 as D (5 bases). CDR3 length: 16 residues. The V end lost 6 bases, the J end lost 2 bases, and 18 bases lay between the germline ends. Germline V CDR1 and CDR2: KGHSH, LQKENI. The CDR3 DNA is TGTGCCAGCTCCTCGGACTCCTCCTCTGTCACAGATACGCAGTATTTT. It encodes CASSSDSSSVTDTQYF.

This clonotype was picked up a small number of times. The chain employs TRBV5-1 and TRBJ2-1; 7 bases align to TRBD2. Germline CDR1 and CDR2: SGHRS and YFSETQ. J was trimmed by 8 bases and V by 0 bases; bases with no gene match: 14. This CDR3 has 17 residues. The CDR3 DNA is TGCGCCAGCAGCTTGGGCCAGGGAGCGGGGTATCCCGATGAGCAGTTCTTC. This translates into CASSLGQGAGYPDEQFF.

The sample holds one count of this clonotype. The rearrangement joins TRBV6-1 to TRBJ2-7; TRBD1 might be the D (5 bases). Germline V gene data show CDR1 as MNHNS and CDR2 as SASEGT. This CDR3 is 13 amino acids long. Trimming took off 8 bases at V and 2 bases at J, with 13 bases between the two ends. The CDR3 DNA follows: TGTGCCAGCGGCAGGGCTAGGACCTACGAGCAGTACTTC. Translation: CASGRARTYEQYF.

This chain uses TRBV20-1 with TRBJ2-5; D ambiguous. The CDR3 sequence is 13 residues long. Per the germline V gene, CDR1 is DFQATT and CDR2 is SNEGSKA (reference sequence). V was pared by 3 bases and J by 5 bases, with 13 bases between. This chain's CDR3 is CSASLGSPETQYF. CDR3 DNA sequence: TGCAGTGCTAGTCTAGGCAGCCCGGAGACCCAGTACTTC.

The genes are TRBV29-1 and TRBJ2-5; D not certain. V gave up 3 bases and J gave up 5 bases, with 7 bases separating them. The germline V gene has CDR1 SQVTM and CDR2 ANQGSEA. The CDR3 totals 11 residues. The chain's CDR3 is CSVDRTETQYF. As DNA, the CDR3 is TGCAGCGTTGACCGGACGGAGACCCAGTACTTC.

In this sample, this clonotype turned up many times. This chain links TRBV7-2 with TRBJ2-4, with TRBD1 matching over 8 bases. The trim removed 5 bases at V and 6 bases at J, leaving 9 bases unmatched. Germline CDR1 is SGHTA and CDR2 is FQGNSA. The CDR3 loop spans 15 amino acids. In nucleotides, the CDR3 is TGTGCCAGCAGCGCCAGACAGGGGACCACAAACATTCAGTACTTC. Its protein is CASSARQGTTNIQYF.

As concerns this clonotype: A much more abundant neighbour one base away suggests this may be a read error. The chain carries TRBV7-9 and TRBJ2-7; TRBD1 agrees at 7 bases. This CDR3 contains 12 residues. CDR1 and CDR2 (germline): SEHNR, FQNEAQ (reference sequence). Germline trimming cut 5 bases from V and 6 bases from J; bases unmatched to any gene: 4. For the CDR3, the DNA is TGTGCCAGCAGCGACCACAGGGGCGAGCAGTACTTC. The encoded protein is CASSDHRGEQYF. Filled out from reference TRBV7-9 and TRBJ2-7, the complete variable domain reads DTGVSQNPRHKITKRGQNVTFRCDPISEHNRLYWYRQTLGQGPEFLTYFQNEAQLEKSRLLSDRFSAERPKGSFSTLEIQRTEQGDSAMYLCASSDHRGEQYFGPGTRLTVT.

The chain couples TRBV13 to TRBJ2-4, with D unresolved. Trimming left V 0 bases short and J 0 bases short, with 9 bases between. CDR1 and CDR2 (germline): PRHDT, FYEKMQ (reference sequence). The CDR3 consists of 16 residues. The CDR3 loop reads CASSLGSRPAKNIQYF. For the CDR3, the DNA is TGTGCCAGCAGCTTAGGAAGTCGCCCAGCCAAAAACATTCAGTACTTC.

The rearrangement joins TRBV3-1 to TRBJ2-5, with D possibly TRBD1 on 5 matching bases. There are 15 residues in the CDR3. The V gene's germline CDR1 is LGHDT and CDR2 YNNKEL (reference sequence). Deletions cut 2 bases from V and 1 base from J, with 11 bases between. DNA for the CDR3: TGTGCCAGCAGCCAACCCTCGACAGCCCAAGAGACCCAGTACTTC. Translation: CASSQPSTAQETQYF.

This clonotype was detected only a few times. V and J are TRBV6-6 and TRBJ2-5, with D perhaps matching TRBD1 or TRBD2 (5 bases each). Deletions cut 6 bases from V and 2 bases from J, with 19 bases between. The CDR3 is 16 residues long. Germline CDR1 MNHNY, CDR2 SVGAGI (reference sequence). The CDR3 region is CASSRPRVGVQETQYF. In DNA, the CDR3 is TGTGCCAGCAGCCGCCCCAGAGTGGGGGTACAAGAGACCCAGTACTTC.

This clonotype has more than one count but fewer than ten. This chain uses TRBV9 with TRBJ2-1; 7 positions match TRBD2. Germline assignment: CDR1 SGDLS and CDR2 YYNGEE. Trimming cost V 0 bases and J 4 bases; bases outside gene matches: 4. The CDR3 extends over 15 amino acids. The CDR3, as DNA: TGTGCCAGCAGCGTAGCGGGAGGTGAATACAATGAGCAGTTCTTC. Protein sequence: CASSVAGGEYNEQFF.

This clonotype was counted a few times. CDR3 in amino acids: CSARDLGSDNEQFF. The CDR3 DNA follows: TGCAGTGCTAGAGATCTGGGGTCAGACAATGAGCAGTTCTTC. The gene calls are TRBV20-1 and TRBJ2-5; D is ambiguous. The end of the DNA aligns better with TRBJ2-1, so the J call may be wrong. Germline CDR1 and CDR2: DFQATT and SNEGSKA (reference sequence). The CDR3 runs 14 residues.

This chain links TRBV4-3 with TRBJ2-7; 8 bases are shared with TRBD2. Unmatched junction bases numbered 1, after V lost 0 bases and J lost 3 bases. This CDR3 is built from 14 residues. Germline CDR1 LGHNA, CDR2 YSLEER. In nucleotides, the CDR3 is TGCGCCAGCAGCCAAGAGAGCGGGGGCTACGAGCAGTACTTC. It is translated as CASSQESGGYEQYF.

This chain uses TRBV5-1 with TRBJ2-3; possible D gene TRBD2, 7 bases. The CDR3 loop spans 16 amino acids. With 5 bases removed from V and 3 bases from J, the gap between germline ends came to 19 bases. The germline CDR1 and CDR2 sequences are SGHRS and YFSETQ. CDR3 nucleotide sequence: TGCGCCAGCAGGCGAGGGGGGGGATCGTCGACAGATACGCAGTATTTT. Protein sequence: CASRRGGGSSTDTQYF.

In this sample, this clonotype turned up a few times. J is TRBJ2-3 and V is TRBV7-2; TRBD2 aligns across 10 bases. V lost 0 bases and J lost 7; bases outside the gene matches: 7. Looked up from germline, CDR1 is SGHTA and CDR2 is FQGNSA. CDR3 length equals 16 residues. The CDR3 nucleotides read TGTGCCAGCAGCTTAGCTAGCGGGGGGCGTACCAATACGCAGTATTTT. It specifies CASSLASGGRTNTQYF.

About this clonotype: The junction departs from the called germline gene at one end, perhaps through a read error. This chain joins TRBV4-1 and TRBJ1-2, with a possible D match to TRBD1 (5 bases). CDR3 size: 14 residues. Germline V CDR1 and CDR2: MGHRA, YSYEKL. This CDR3 is CASSPPGANYGHTF. CDR3 in DNA: TGCGCCAGCAGCCCCCCCGGGGCAAACTATGGCCACACCTTC.

This rearrangement joins TRBV4-3 to TRBJ1-2; TRBD1 agrees at 8 bases. V lost 4 bases to trimming and J lost 4 bases; unmatched junction nucleotides: 8. Germline lookup yields CDR1 LGHNA and CDR2 YSLEER. The CDR3 length is 15 residues. The CDR3 sequence is CASSPGQGEFYGYTF. CDR3 DNA sequence: TGCGCCAGCAGCCCAGGACAGGGCGAATTCTATGGCTACACCTTC.

This clonotype turned up a few times. The genes are TRBV10-3 and TRBJ2-7, with no clear D. Germline V CDR1 and CDR2: ENHRY, SYGVKD. The V end was cut by 6 bases, the J end by 2 bases, with 14 bases between. CDR3 length equals 14 residues. The chain's CDR3 is CAISPDFGTYEQYF. The CDR3 region has the DNA TGTGCCATCAGCCCCGATTTTGGGACCTACGAGCAGTACTTC.

This clonotype has a handful of counts. The J gene is TRBJ1-4, the V gene TRBV12-3 or TRBV12-4; no clear D. V was trimmed by 6 bases and J by 0 bases, leaving 8 bases between them. The CDR3 runs to 14 residues. The CDR3 DNA reads as TGTGCCAGCAGCGGAGGAGCAACTAATGAAAAACTGTTTTTT. Translated, it gives CASSGGATNEKLFF.